This T cell receptor (beta chain) is from a study of blood T cell repertoires in COVID-19. In the study overall: Donors in the United States, Italy and Spain gave samples during acute or convalescent COVID-19. PBMCs, B-cell-depleted T cells, or T cells were the source of the cDNA or gDNA that made up the material.

J lost 0 bases, V lost 9 bases, and 12 bases had no gene match. Germline V gene data show CDR1 as SGHTS and CDR2 as YDEGEE. The CDR3 is 16 residues long. In the source study's methods: Nucleated cell counts were estimated from reference gene primer amplification. Only in-frame clones appear in the TCRdb table, and some are missing; sequencing was by immunoSEQ multiplex PCR. The DNA gave D and trimming, while V, J and clone size come from that table. The repertoire holds 60,000 to 80,000 clones, with roughly 85% as singletons. The receptor was isolated from a man in his fifties or sixties with acute or convalescent COVID-19. The sequenced material came from peripheral blood. The chain links TRBV5-8 to TRBJ2-5, with 9 bases identical to TRBD1. This CDR3 reads CATARGTGQHQETQYF. CDR3 nucleotides: TGTGCCACAGCGAGAGGGACAGGGCAACACCAAGAGACCCAGTACTTC.